Below, one T cell receptor (beta chain) is given with its context. The antigen this receptor binds is unknown. Per-nucleotide qualities are absent, and no much larger clonotype sits a single base away. The CDR3 runs 13 residues from the cysteine to the phenylalanine. The read is trimmed to its CDR3 DNA, 39 bases read in frame from base 1. As encoded in the germline V gene, CDR1 is SGHTA while CDR2 is FQGTGA. V sheds 5 bases and J sheds 7 bases, leaving 15 bases between their ends. The library was obtained by the immunoSEQ multiplex PCR assay. Turning to the authors' computational methods: To diagnose cytomegalovirus status from the catalog of TCR beta chain sequences, a statistical classification framework was built. In TCRdb, the immuneACCESS table is reduced to in-frame sequences with V and J assigned. These tables do not hold every clone; where another copy was compared, an unresolved V gene accounts for under half, and the others remain unexplained. The V and J calls and clone size were taken over from that table, and D and trimming were inferred from the DNA. The sample has approximately 100,000 clones on record, about 90% of them singletons. Approximately 2.3% of the sample is taken by the ten largest.

The sample comes from a study of cytomegalovirus exposure and HLA in healthy donors (TCRdb year 2017). About the study as a whole: According to a later analysis, one platform produced both the 110 or so validation repertoires and the roughly 650 repertoires of the first cohort. The study aimed to test whether signatures of past pathogen exposure could be identified by cataloging public T cell receptors. Besides the first cohort of about 730 subjects, a separate validation cohort made up of some 110 different subjects was used. To predict cytomegalovirus infection status, the study combined high-throughput TCR immunosequencing, statistical association of individual TCRs with disease status, and machine learning.

Separate from the roughly 650-subject first cohort, the validation cohort of 95 to 150 subjects was the group to which the donors belonged. Findings and caveats that apply to the study as a whole: In vitro tests confirmed that a few of the cytomegalovirus-associated TCR beta chains recognize cytomegalovirus antigens. The study gave a list of over 150 TCR beta chains associated with cytomegalovirus. The authors suggested that the approach could potentially be generalized to other disease states and immunological phenotypes. The classifier was reported to diagnose cytomegalovirus status with high specificity and sensitivity in both the original and validation cohorts. While some public TCRs were present in many individuals, most TCR sequences turned up only very rarely across donors. A later analysis lacked HLA typing for the validation cohort, so it scored co-occurrence in that cohort across all 110 or so repertoires. In a later analysis, TCRs clustered in the first cohort were found to also tend to co-occur in the 120 or so validation repertoires, with 94% of cluster scores above 0.

Sample: PBMCs. The sequence derives from a woman between 18 and 29 years old in good health and CMV-seronegative. The chain joins TRBV7-3 to TRBJ2-7, and TRBD2 may be the D gene, going by 6 matching bases. This receptor carries the CDR3 CASSQGQGGEQYF. The DNA sequence follows: TGTGCCAGCAGCCAAGGCCAGGGAGGTGAGCAGTACTTC.